This entry lists 21 T cell receptor beta chains sequenced from one sample in a study of PD-1 blockade in classical Hodgkin lymphoma. No patient escaped relapse after autologous stem cell transplantation, and brentuximab vedotin exposure varied. TCRdb's copy holds only in-frame clones and misses some; the assay was immunoSEQ multiplex PCR. The sample lists 90,000 or so clones; around 90% were seen once. The sequences come from peripheral blood mononuclear cells (PBMCs), collected before the second cycle of nivolumab. The receptors originated from a human donor with classical Hodgkin lymphoma.

The chain combines TRBV5-1 with TRBJ2-7, with TRBD2 identical over 9 bases. There are 17 residues in the CDR3. V lost 0 bases, J lost 5 bases, and 12 bases stayed unmatched. CDR1 is SGHRS, CDR2 YFSETQ, per germline. The CDR3 DNA reads TGCGCCAGCAGCTTGGGACCCCCCATTAGCGGGAGAGACGAGCAGTACTTC. This encodes CASSLGPPISGRDEQYF. Full variable domain (rest looked up from reference TRBV5-1 and TRBJ2-7): KAGVTQTPRYLIKTRGQQVTLSCSPISGHRSVSWYQQTPGQGLQFLFEYFSETQRNKGNFPGRFSGRQFSNSRSEMNVSTLELGDSALYLCASSLGPPISGRDEQYFGPGTRLTVT.

The rearrangement links TRBV19 to TRBJ1-2; no clear D gene. Germline lookup yields CDR1 LNHDA and CDR2 SQIVND (reference sequence). The V gene lost 3 bases and the J gene lost 9 bases, with 14 bases spanning the gap. CDR3 length equals 13 residues. Written as DNA, the CDR3 is TGTGCCAGTAGTATGCCGGCCGGCGGGAGCTACACCTTC. It yields the protein CASSMPAGGSYTF.

V is TRBV28 and J is TRBJ1-2; D is uncertain. The length of the CDR3 is 14 residues. Trimming removed 3 bases at V and 6 bases at J, with 14 bases between. The germline gives CDR1 MDHEN, CDR2 SYDVKM. CDR3 in amino acids: CASSFAGKRDGYTF. In DNA, the CDR3 is TGTGCCAGCAGTTTCGCCGGGAAGCGGGATGGCTACACCTTC.

The chain combines TRBV27 with TRBJ1-1, with a tentative D call TRBD1 (5 bases). The CDR3 has 14 residues. Between the trimmed V and J ends, which lost 4 bases and 10 bases, there was a span of 19 bases. The germline CDR1 and CDR2 sequences are MNHEY and SMNVEV (reference sequence). The CDR3 region has the DNA TGTGCCAGCAGTTCTACCCAGGGTTATTATAGAGCTTTCTTT. Its protein product is CASSSTQGYYRAFF.

V usage is TRBV21-1 and J usage is TRBJ1-1. TRBV21-1 is a pseudogene. This CDR3 spans 11 amino acids. CDR3 loop: CASFRCTEAFF. CDR3 sequence (DNA): TGTGCCAGCTTTCGGTGCACTGAAGCTTTCTTT.

The chain uses TRBV23-1 and TRBJ2-7; 13 bases are shared with TRBD2. TRBV23-1 is an ORF, with its function uncertain. V lost 8 bases to trimming and J lost 3 bases; unmatched junction nucleotides: 10. The CDR3 loop spans 16 amino acids. The CDR3 protein is CASGCTRTSGSYEQYF. The CDR3 nucleotides are TGCGCCAGCGGCTGTACTAGGACTAGCGGGAGCTACGAGCAGTACTTC.

The genes are TRBV7-2 and TRBJ2-5, with D tentatively TRBD1 (5 bases). V was pared by 2 bases and J by 3 bases, with 13 bases between. The germline CDR1 and CDR2 sequences are SGHTA and FQGNSA. This CDR3 comprises 15 residues. CDR3 sequence: CASSLLGVSKETQYF. As DNA, the CDR3 is TGTGCCAGCAGCTTATTAGGGGTTTCTAAAGAGACCCAGTACTTC.

J is TRBJ1-1 and V is TRBV6-1; D is undetermined. The V and J ends lost 7 bases and 0 bases respectively, with 15 bases between them. Germline-derived CDR1 and CDR2 are MNHNS and SASEGT. CDR3 length: 15 amino acids. The CDR3 bases are TGTGCCAGCAAAGAGTCCGCCCCACTGAACACTGAAGCTTTCTTT. This encodes CASKESAPLNTEAFF.

The chain uses TRBV30 and TRBJ2-1, with D possibly being TRBD1 or TRBD2 (6 bases each). V lost 4 bases, J lost 2 bases, and 12 bases lay in between. This CDR3 has 14 amino acids. Germline-derived CDR1 and CDR2 are GTSNPN and SVGIG (reference sequence). DNA for the CDR3: TGTGCCTGGAACCCGGGGGCTACCTACAATGAGCAGTTCTTC. This codes for CAWNPGATYNEQFF.

Details on this clone: The sample carries other DNA sequences with the same CDR3. The gene calls are TRBV5-1 and TRBJ2-1; D possibly corresponds to TRBD2 (5 bases). The length of the CDR3 is 13 residues. CDR1 and CDR2 from the germline V gene are SGHRS and YFSETQ. The germline V and J ends were trimmed by 2 bases and 4 bases, with 7 bases remaining between them. This chain's CDR3 is CASSLGGYNEQFF. Here the CDR3 DNA reads TGCGCCAGCAGCTTAGGAGGATACAATGAGCAGTTCTTC.

This chain connects TRBV5-1 to TRBJ2-1, with 11 bases fitting TRBD2. The CDR3 consists of 14 residues. Trimming at V came to 1 base and at J to 7 bases, leaving 1 base not matched to a gene. Germline CDR1 reads SGHRS; CDR2 reads YFSETQ. The CDR3 sequence is CASSLTSGRNEQFF. The CDR3 nucleotides read TGCGCCAGCAGCTTGACTAGCGGGAGAAATGAGCAGTTCTTC.

The rearrangement uses TRBV30 and TRBJ1-2, with D perhaps TRBD1 (6 bases). The CDR3 totals 13 residues. Between the trimmed V and J ends, which lost 7 bases and 2 bases, there was a span of 14 bases. Germline CDR1 GTSNPN, CDR2 SVGIG (reference sequence). CDR3 nucleotide sequence: TGTGCCTCCCCCGGGGGCAGCAACTATGGCTACACCTTC. This encodes CASPGGSNYGYTF.

The rearrangement uses TRBV13 and TRBJ2-7; D tentatively reads TRBD1 or TRBD2 (5 bases each). Trimming took 1 base from V and 4 from J, leaving 14 bases between them. The germline gives CDR1 PRHDT, CDR2 FYEKMQ (reference sequence). CDR3 length: 15 residues. The CDR3 sequence is CASSLVAGSKYEQYF. In nucleotides, the CDR3 is TGTGCCAGCAGCTTAGTAGCAGGGAGTAAGTACGAGCAGTACTTC.

The chain has TRBV7-3 and TRBJ2-4; D ambiguous. The length of the CDR3 is 13 residues. Trimming stripped 5 bases from V and 4 bases from J, with 9 bases between. Germline-derived CDR1 and CDR2 are SGHTA and FQGTGA. The CDR3 DNA reads TGTGCCAGCAGCGTTGGTGTTAAAAACATTCAGTACTTC. Translating it yields CASSVGVKNIQYF.

V gene TRBV28 combines with J gene TRBJ1-5; no clear D gene. Between the trimmed V and J ends, which lost 3 bases and 3 bases, there was a span of 9 bases. Per germline, CDR1 MDHEN and CDR2 SYDVKM. CDR3 length: 14 residues. CDR3 in DNA: TGTGCCAGCAGTTTCGACACGATCAATCAGCCCCAGCATTTT. It is translated as CASSFDTINQPQHF.

The rearrangement uses TRBV18 and TRBJ2-3; D remains unclear. The CDR3 contains 12 residues. CDR1 and CDR2 (germline): KGHSH, LQKENI. V dropped 3 bases and J dropped 4 bases, with 5 bases sitting between them. CDR3 amino acids: CASSPAPDTQYF. The CDR3 DNA is TGTGCCAGCTCACCCGCGCCAGATACGCAGTATTTT.

A single count supports this clone. CDR3 bases: TGCGCCAGCAGCTTGTCCGGGACACTATCCTACGAGCAGTACTTC. Amino acid sequence: CASSLSGTLSYEQYF. This rearrangement joins TRBV5-1 to TRBJ2-7, with D maybe TRBD1 (6 bases). V gave up 1 base and J gave up 1 base, with 12 bases separating them. Germline loops: CDR1 SGHRS, CDR2 YFSETQ. This CDR3 is built from 15 residues.

This chain joins TRBV9 and TRBJ1-6; no clear D. The CDR3 contains 13 residues. CDR1 is SGDLS, CDR2 YYNGEE, per germline. Trimming took 4 bases from V and 14 from J, leaving 16 bases between them. As DNA, the CDR3 is TGTGCCAGCAGCCCCCGTTCGGATTGGGCCCTCCACTTT. Encoded protein: CASSPRSDWALHF.

The chain recombines TRBV28 with TRBJ2-7; a possible D gene is TRBD1 (6 bases). The CDR3 sequence is 14 residues long. The ends were cut back, 6 bases at V and 2 bases at J, with 14 bases in the middle. In germline, CDR1 is MDHEN, CDR2 SYDVKM. CDR3 coding DNA: TGTGCCAGCAGCTTCACAGGGTTTACCTACGAGCAGTACTTC. Protein sequence: CASSFTGFTYEQYF.

The CDR3 DNA sequence: TGTGCCAGCAGCTCTAGAGGACTGGAAAAAGAGACCCAGTACTTC. The encoded protein is CASSSRGLEKETQYF. This rearrangement joins TRBV7-2 to TRBJ2-5; D might be TRBD2 (5 bases). The V end lost 4 bases, the J end lost 3 bases, and 15 bases lay between the germline ends. The CDR3 covers 15 residues. Germline V lookup: CDR1 SGHTA, CDR2 FQGNSA.

This sequence joins TRBV5-1 and TRBJ1-1, with D maybe TRBD1 (6 bases). Germline-derived CDR1 and CDR2 are SGHRS and YFSETQ. V gave up 2 bases and J gave up 4 bases, with 12 bases separating them. This CDR3 has 14 amino acids. The CDR3 is CASSLSRGGTEAFF. The CDR3 region has the DNA TGCGCCAGCAGCTTATCCCGAGGGGGCACTGAAGCTTTCTTT.